These 8 T cell receptor beta chains came from one sample sequenced in a study of blood T cell repertoires in COVID-19 (TCRdb year 2020). Libraries were built with the immunoSEQ multiplex PCR assay. In TCRdb, the immuneACCESS table is reduced to in-frame sequences with V and J assigned. These tables do not hold every clone; where another copy was compared, an unresolved V gene accounts for under half, and the others remain unexplained. The sample contains more than 65,000 clones, 80% of them found a single time. The top ten constitute about 5% of the sample. The sample consisted of peripheral blood. The receptors here all came from a man in his 60s with active or convalescent COVID-19.

In regard to this clone: One end of the junction does not line up with germline, which may come from a read error. The CDR3, as DNA: TGTGCCAGCAGCTTGACTAAAGAAAAACTGTTTTTT. Its protein product is CASSLTKEKLFF. The chain combines TRBV5-8 with TRBJ1-4, with no clear D. CDR3 length equals 12 residues. Germline lookup yields CDR1 SGHTS and CDR2 YDEGEE. The entire variable domain, with the rest obtained from reference TRBV5-8 and TRBJ1-4, is as follows: EAGVTQSPTHLIKTRGQQATLRCSPISGHTSVYWYQQALGLGLQFLLWYDEGEERNRGNFPPRFSGRQFPNYSSELNVNALELEDSALYLCASSLTKEKLFFGSGTQLSVL.

This chain joins TRBV9 and TRBJ1-3; D remains unclear. The CDR3 is 14 residues long. Per the germline V gene, CDR1 is SGDLS and CDR2 is YYNGEE. The germline V and J ends were trimmed by 1 base and 0 bases, with 5 bases remaining between them. CDR3 sequence: CASSVYTSGNTIYF. CDR3 nucleotides: TGTGCCAGCAGCGTATACACCTCTGGAAACACCATATATTTT. The complete variable domain, with remaining parts taken from reference TRBV9 and TRBJ1-3, reads DSGVTQTPKHLITATGQRVTLRCSPRSGDLSVYWYQQSLDQGLQFLIQYYNGEERAKGNILERFSAQQFPDLHSELNLSSLELGDSALYFCASSVYTSGNTIYFGEGSWLTVV.

V gene TRBV5-1 combines with J gene TRBJ1-6; 8 nucleotides match TRBD1. The length of the CDR3 is 18 residues. V lost 3 bases and J lost 2; bases outside the gene matches: 10. Per germline, CDR1 SGHRS and CDR2 YFSETQ. CDR3 sequence: CASSSIYRTGPYNSPLHF. The CDR3 region has the DNA TGCGCCAGCAGCTCAATCTACCGGACAGGGCCCTATAATTCACCCCTCCACTTT.

CDR3 amino acids: CASRKSGQWAFF. The CDR3 nucleotides are TGTGCCAGTAGAAAATCGGGACAGTGGGCTTTCTTT. This chain joins TRBV19 and TRBJ1-1, with 7 bases identical to TRBD1. CDR3 size: 12 residues. Germline V gives CDR1 LNHDA, CDR2 SQIVND (reference sequence). J gave up 11 bases and V 6 bases, and 9 bases lay outside the gene matches.

V gene TRBV7-2 combines with J gene TRBJ2-7; D ambiguous. This CDR3 has 15 amino acids. The germline V and J ends were trimmed by 1 base and 0 bases, with 10 bases remaining between them. Germline loops: CDR1 SGHTA, CDR2 FQGNSA. This CDR3 reads CASSLESLASYEQYF. Written as DNA, the CDR3 is TGTGCCAGCAGCTTAGAAAGCCTCGCCTCCTACGAGCAGTACTTC.

The V call is TRBV24-1, the J call TRBJ2-5; 11 bases map to TRBD1. Germline CDR1 is KGHDR and CDR2 is SFDVKD. The CDR3 runs to 16 residues. The trim removed 2 bases at V and 4 bases at J, leaving 5 bases unmatched. The CDR3 DNA is TGTGCCACCAGTGATTCCGGGACAGGGGGGGGAGAGACCCAGTACTTC. It specifies CATSDSGTGGGETQYF.

This clone was recorded a few times. In nucleotides, the CDR3 is TGTGCCAGCAGCCCGGAGGGCAGAAGCCAGTACTTC. Protein: CASSPEGRSQYF. The V and J genes are TRBV11-2 and TRBJ2-5, with TRBD2 as a possible D gene (6 bases). CDR3 length: 12 residues. Trimming stripped 5 bases from V and 10 bases from J, with 14 bases between. Germline lookup yields CDR1 SGHAT and CDR2 FQNNGV.

This clone was counted only a few times. Distinct nucleotide sequences in the sample also encode this CDR3. The chain is built from TRBV6-6 and TRBJ1-2; 8 bases fit TRBD1. CDR3 length: 14 amino acids. Germline CDR1 MNHNY, CDR2 SVGAGI (reference sequence). With V trimmed by 2 bases and J by 2 bases, 1 base remained unmatched. CDR3 DNA: TGTGCCAGCAGTTACGGACAGGGAAACTATGGCTACACCTTC. Its protein is CASSYGQGNYGYTF.